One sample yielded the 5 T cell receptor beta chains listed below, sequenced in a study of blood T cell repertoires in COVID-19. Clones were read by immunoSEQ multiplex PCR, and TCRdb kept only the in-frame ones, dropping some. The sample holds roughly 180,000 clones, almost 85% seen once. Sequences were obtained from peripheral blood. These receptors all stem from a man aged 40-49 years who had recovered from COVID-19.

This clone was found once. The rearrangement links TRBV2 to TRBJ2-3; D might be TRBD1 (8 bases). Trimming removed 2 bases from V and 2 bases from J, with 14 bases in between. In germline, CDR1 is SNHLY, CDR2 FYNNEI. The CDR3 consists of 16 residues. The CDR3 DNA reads TGTGCCAGCAGTGAACAGGGGGCGGGGGCCACAGATACGCAGTATTTT. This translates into CASSEQGAGATDTQYF.

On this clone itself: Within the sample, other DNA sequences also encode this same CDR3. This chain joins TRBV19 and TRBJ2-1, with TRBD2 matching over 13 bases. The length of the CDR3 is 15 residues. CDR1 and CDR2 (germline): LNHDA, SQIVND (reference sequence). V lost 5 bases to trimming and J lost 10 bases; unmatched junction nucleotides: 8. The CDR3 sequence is CASSPTSGGAREQFF. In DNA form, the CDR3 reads TGTGCCAGTAGTCCCACTAGCGGGGGGGCCCGCGAGCAGTTCTTC.

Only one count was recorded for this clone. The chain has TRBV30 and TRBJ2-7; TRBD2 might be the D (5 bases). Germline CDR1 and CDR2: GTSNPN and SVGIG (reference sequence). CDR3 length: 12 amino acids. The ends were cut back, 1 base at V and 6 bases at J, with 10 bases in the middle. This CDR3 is CAWSEAAAEQYF. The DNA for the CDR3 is TGTGCCTGGAGTGAAGCGGCAGCCGAGCAGTACTTC.

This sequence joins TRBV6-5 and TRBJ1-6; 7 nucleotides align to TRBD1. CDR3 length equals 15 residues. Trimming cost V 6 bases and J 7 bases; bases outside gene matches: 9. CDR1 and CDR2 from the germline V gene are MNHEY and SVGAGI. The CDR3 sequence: CASSPRDRENSPLHF. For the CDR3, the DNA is TGTGCCAGCAGCCCGCGCGACAGGGAGAATTCACCCCTCCACTTT.

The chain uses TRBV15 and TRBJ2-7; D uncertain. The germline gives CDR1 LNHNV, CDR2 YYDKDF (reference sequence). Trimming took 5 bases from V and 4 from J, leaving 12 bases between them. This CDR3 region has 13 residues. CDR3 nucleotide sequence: TGTGCCACCAGCGTAGCTCGGTTATACGAGCAGTACTTC. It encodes CATSVARLYEQYF.